This T cell receptor beta chain was identified during a study of blood T cell repertoires in COVID-19. Overall study: Researchers got acute and convalescent COVID-19 samples from the United States, Italy and Spain. Sources were T cells, B-cell-depleted T cells, or PBMCs; the material itself was cDNA or gDNA.

The CDR3 spans 16 residues. Germline V gene lookup returns CDR1 SGHRS and CDR2 YFSETQ. V gave up 0 bases and J gave up 2 bases, with 12 bases separating them. Original processing notes: Quantification of nucleated cells was approximated via reference gene primer amplification. Sequencing was performed with immunoSEQ multiplex PCR; in TCRdb, only in-frame clones are kept and a portion is missing. Clonal size and the V and J genes are those of that table, whereas D and trimming came from the DNA. The sample gives 150,000 to 200,000 clones, 80% to 85% of which show up once; about 4.9% is in the top ten.

The specimen was peripheral blood. This TCR came from a woman aged 30 to 39 with acute or convalescent COVID-19. This sequence joins TRBV5-1 and TRBJ2-1; possibly TRBD1 for D (6 bases). The CDR3 loop reads CASSLARTATYNEQFF. For the CDR3, the DNA is TGCGCCAGCAGCTTGGCCCGGACAGCGACCTACAATGAGCAGTTCTTC.